Described below is a single T cell receptor (beta chain) sequence and its context. No antigen is known for it. Only CD45RO-negative cells positively selected for CCR7 counted as naive CD8 cells, so terminally differentiated effector memory CD45RA+ cells were excluded. These data belong to a study of shared clonotypes between healthy human individuals. Study details: The composition of the donors was a couple of women and three men aged 18 to 49.

General study points: Non-shared clonotypes had lower generation probabilities than clonotypes shared by all four sorted-subset donors.

There are 15 residues in the CDR3. Per germline, CDR1 MGHRA and CDR2 YSYEKL. Deletions cut 2 bases from V and 5 bases from J, with 15 bases between. Produced via immunoSEQ multiplex PCR; TCRdb's table is partial and in-frame only. In the table there are approximately 1.9 million clones, just over 90% of which are singletons. The chain recombines TRBV4-1 with TRBJ2-5; a weak D match, TRBD2 (7 bases). Sequenced sample: naive CD8+ T cells from PBMCs. This clonotype originated in a man between 18 and 29 years old in good health. Some clones in this sample may be carry-over from other donors' samples. DNA for the CDR3: TGCGCCAGCAGCCAAAGAGGGGGGGGCGGTGAGACCCAGTACTTC. Its translation: CASSQRGGGGETQYF.